Following are 14 T cell receptor beta chains from one sample sequenced in a study of cytomegalovirus exposure and HLA in healthy donors. PCR was performed using 60 Vbeta and 13 Jbeta primers. Profiling relied on immunoSEQ multiplex PCR, and the TCRdb table lists in-frame clones only, not all of them. The table shows 65,000 to 85,000 clones, with around 72% occurring only once. The sequenced material came from PBMCs. Receptors originate from a male donor in good health and CMV-seropositive.

The gene calls are TRBV5-1 and TRBJ1-1; 8 nucleotides line up with TRBD1. Germline loops: CDR1 SGHRS, CDR2 YFSETQ. The CDR3 is 17 residues long. The junction had 8 bases not matched to a gene; V was cut back by 1 base and J by 0 bases. The CDR3: CASSLQGARSMNTEAFF. The CDR3 DNA sequence: TGCGCCAGCAGCTTGCAGGGGGCGAGGAGTATGAACACTGAAGCTTTCTTT.

The CDR3 sequence is CASSFGQGQDGSYTF. In DNA form, the CDR3 reads TGTGCCAGCAGCTTCGGACAGGGTCAGGATGGGAGCTACACCTTC. The rearrangement links TRBV7-8 to TRBJ1-2; 8 positions match TRBD1. V was clipped by 3 bases and J by 9 bases; unmatched bases: 12. Germline loops: CDR1 SGHVS, CDR2 FQNEAQ. The CDR3 contains 15 residues.

The genes are TRBV7-6 and TRBJ1-4; maybe TRBD1 (6 bases). Germline V gene sequence: CDR1 SGHVS, CDR2 FNYEAQ. The CDR3 spans 14 residues. Trimming left V 5 bases short and J 2 bases short, with 9 bases between. This chain's CDR3 is CASSRGATNEKLFF. CDR3 DNA: TGTGCCAGCAGCCGGGGGGCGACTAATGAAAAACTGTTTTTT.

This clone came up once. The chain joins TRBV19 to TRBJ1-5; D perhaps matches TRBD1 (6 bases). This CDR3 has 14 amino acids. Looked up from germline, CDR1 is LNHDA and CDR2 is SQIVND (reference sequence). Between the trimmed V and J ends, which lost 5 bases and 3 bases, there was a span of 11 bases. The CDR3 nucleotides read TGTGCCAGTAGTGAGGGGGACAACAATCAGCCCCAGCATTTT. It yields the protein CASSEGDNNQPQHF.

J is TRBJ1-2 and V is TRBV18, with a weak D call TRBD1 (6 bases). Germline V gives CDR1 KGHSH, CDR2 LQKENI. This CDR3 is built from 15 residues. The V end was cut by 2 bases, the J end by 3 bases, with 13 bases between. The CDR3 reads CASSPTGQRDYGYTF. For the CDR3, the DNA is TGTGCCAGCTCACCAACGGGACAACGGGACTATGGCTACACCTTC.

This sequence joins TRBV9 and TRBJ2-1, with TRBD1 identical over 9 bases. Germline-derived CDR1 and CDR2 are SGDLS and YYNGEE. The CDR3 spans 16 residues. V lost 2 bases, J lost 7 bases, and 10 bases stayed unmatched. As DNA, the CDR3 is TGTGCCAGCAGCGTGTCCACGGGACAGGGTTCGAATGAGCAGTTCTTC. Its translation is CASSVSTGQGSNEQFF.

This clone has only a few counts. The rearrangement joins TRBV11-2 to TRBJ2-7, with 9 nucleotides matching TRBD2. The CDR3 sequence is 14 residues long. Trimming took 6 bases from V and 2 from J; bases not matched to a gene: 5. Germline V gene lookup returns CDR1 SGHAT and CDR2 FQNNGV. In DNA form, the CDR3 reads TGTGCCAGCAGGCCAGCGGGAGGCACCTACGAGCAGTACTTC. Its protein product is CASRPAGGTYEQYF.

At least ten counts were recorded for this clone. This chain connects TRBV7-2 to TRBJ2-7; D unclear. Trimming cost V 3 bases and J 0 bases, with 3 bases left between them. The V gene's germline CDR1 is SGHTA and CDR2 FQGNSA. The CDR3 consists of 12 residues. The CDR3 region is CASSLSSYEQYF. In nucleotides, the CDR3 is TGTGCCAGCAGCTTGAGCTCCTACGAGCAGTACTTC.

Only a few counts were recorded for this clone. The gene calls are TRBV2 and TRBJ1-5; the D is unclear. The CDR3 consists of 11 residues. With 5 bases removed from V and 9 bases from J, the gap between germline ends came to 8 bases. In germline, CDR1 is SNHLY, CDR2 FYNNEI. CDR3 protein: CASSTRGPQHF. In DNA, the CDR3 is TGTGCCAGCAGTACACGGGGGCCCCAGCATTTT.

This clone appeared once. This sequence joins TRBV6-1 and TRBJ2-5; TRBD1 aligns across 9 bases. The J call may not be correct, given that the DNA end is closer to TRBJ2-7. The CDR3 loop spans 14 amino acids. The V gene's germline CDR1 is MNHNS and CDR2 SASEGT. CDR3 coding DNA: TGTGCCAGCAGACCCCCGGGACAGGGCTACGAGCAGTACTTC. Its protein product is CASRPPGQGYEQYF.

This clone was picked up a small number of times. This rearrangement joins TRBV6-1 to TRBJ2-7; D is unclear. The CDR3 length is 15 residues. V lost 7 bases to trimming and J lost 1 base, with 17 bases between them. Germline CDR1 and CDR2: MNHNS and SASEGT. CDR3 sequence reads: CASTYLGAASYEQYF. Here the CDR3 DNA reads TGTGCCAGCACGTATCTGGGCGCCGCTTCCTACGAGCAGTACTTC.

The CDR3 region is CASSWGQGGYEQFF. The CDR3 coding sequence is TGTGCCAGCAGCTGGGGACAGGGGGGCTATGAGCAGTTCTTC. The V and J genes are TRBV5-5 and TRBJ2-1, with 11 bases that match TRBD1. The CDR3 is 14 amino acids. V was clipped by 3 bases and J by 8 bases; unmatched bases: 4. The germline V gene encodes CDR1 SGHKS and CDR2 YYEKEE (reference sequence).

The V gene is TRBV27, the J gene TRBJ2-7; D gene ambiguous. Germline CDR1 MNHEY, CDR2 SMNVEV (reference sequence). The CDR3 is 14 residues long. Trimming pared 2 bases from V and 2 bases from J, leaving 10 bases between. The CDR3 DNA sequence: TGTGCCAGCAGTTTAAAAGCGTCCCCCTACGAGCAGTACTTC. As protein: CASSLKASPYEQYF.

This clone was counted a single time. The rearrangement joins TRBV7-2 to TRBJ2-5; D ambiguous. The J call may be incorrect, as the DNA end agrees better with TRBJ2-7. Germline V gives CDR1 SGHTA, CDR2 FQGNSA. The CDR3 runs 13 residues. The CDR3 DNA reads as TGTGCCAGCAGTCATGGAGAGGACTACGAGCAGTACTTC. Its translation is CASSHGEDYEQYF.